This TCR beta chain stems from a study of cytomegalovirus exposure and HLA in healthy donors. Trimming removed 5 bases at V and 6 bases at J, with 19 bases between. CDR3 size: 16 residues. Germline lookup yields CDR1 SEHNR and CDR2 FQNEAQ (reference sequence). PCR was performed using 60 Vbeta and 13 Jbeta primers. Original processing methods: Some 10 million shared chains were among the 60 million to 80 million unique TCR beta chains that a later analysis counted. The data were produced by immunoSEQ multiplex PCR, yet TCRdb's version contains in-frame clones alone and is incomplete. The DNA was the basis for D and trimming; V, J and clone size are from that table. The table lists roughly 110,000 clones, 82% of them singletons. Comments on this clone: Its antigen remains unidentified.

Whole-study findings and limits: The authors later found most CMV-associated TCR beta chains appeared HLA-restricted. Per a later analysis, HLA-associated TCR beta chains showed more clonal expansion than other, equally common TCR beta chains.

Sequencing was carried out using PBMCs. The chain joins TRBV7-9 to TRBJ1-4; D may be TRBD1 (5 bases). The TCR was taken from a man in his thirties or forties in good health and CMV-seropositive. The CDR3: CASSPKGASRHEKLFF. Here the CDR3 DNA reads TGTGCCAGCAGCCCCAAAGGGGCCTCACGGCATGAAAAACTGTTTTTT.